The clone carrying this T cell receptor beta chain was seen many times. Its specificity is unknown. The CDR3 totals 14 residues. Trimming cost V 6 bases and J 4 bases, with 12 bases left between them. Germline assignment: CDR1 MNHEY and CDR2 SMNVEV (reference sequence). This entry belongs to a study of T cell repertoires in cytomegalovirus infection. Each CDR3 protein gets one entry after TCRdb re-called the reads with MiXCR. In the table there are approximately 500,000 distinct CDR3 sequences, approximately 15% of which are singletons. Study-level points and caveats: Adding up the frequency of public TCR beta families identified people who carried CMV plus the relevant HLA.

The chain employs TRBV27 and TRBJ2-2, with D unclear. The sample comprised CD8+ T cells from PBMCs. The sequence came from a human donor in good health (CMV status not recorded). Some clones in this sample may be carry-over from other donors' samples. The CDR3 loop is CASSETWGTGELFF. DNA of the CDR3: TGTGCCAGCAGCGAGACGTGGGGCACCGGGGAGCTGTTTTTT.